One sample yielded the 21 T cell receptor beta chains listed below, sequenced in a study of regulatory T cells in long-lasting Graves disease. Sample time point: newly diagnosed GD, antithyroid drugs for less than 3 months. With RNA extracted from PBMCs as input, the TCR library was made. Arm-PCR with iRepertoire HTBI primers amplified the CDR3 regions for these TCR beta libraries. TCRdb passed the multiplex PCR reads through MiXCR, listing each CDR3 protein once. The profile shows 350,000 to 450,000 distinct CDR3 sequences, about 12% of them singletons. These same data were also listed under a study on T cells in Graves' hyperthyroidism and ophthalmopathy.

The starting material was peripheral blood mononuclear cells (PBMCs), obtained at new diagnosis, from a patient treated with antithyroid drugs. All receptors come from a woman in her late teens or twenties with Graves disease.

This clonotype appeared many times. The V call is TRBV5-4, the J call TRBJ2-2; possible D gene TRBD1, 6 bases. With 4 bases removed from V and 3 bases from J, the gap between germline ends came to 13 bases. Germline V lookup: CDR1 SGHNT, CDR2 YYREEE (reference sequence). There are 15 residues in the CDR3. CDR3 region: CASSPPNRDTGELFF. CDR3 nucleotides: TGTGCCAGCAGCCCCCCGAACAGGGACACCGGGGAGCTGTTTTTT.

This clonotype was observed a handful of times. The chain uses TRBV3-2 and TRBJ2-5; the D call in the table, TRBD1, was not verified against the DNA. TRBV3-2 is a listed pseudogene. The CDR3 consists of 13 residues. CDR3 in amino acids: CASSQDPPGTQYF. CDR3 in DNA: TGTGCCAGCAGCCAAGATCCCCCCGGGACCCAGTACTTC.

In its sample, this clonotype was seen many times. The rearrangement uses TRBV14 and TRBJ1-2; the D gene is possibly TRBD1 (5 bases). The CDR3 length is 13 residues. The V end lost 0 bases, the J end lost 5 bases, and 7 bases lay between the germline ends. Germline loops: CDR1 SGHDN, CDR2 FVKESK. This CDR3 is CASSQEGTYGYTF. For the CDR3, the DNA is TGTGCCAGCAGCCAAGAGGGGACGTATGGCTACACCTTC.

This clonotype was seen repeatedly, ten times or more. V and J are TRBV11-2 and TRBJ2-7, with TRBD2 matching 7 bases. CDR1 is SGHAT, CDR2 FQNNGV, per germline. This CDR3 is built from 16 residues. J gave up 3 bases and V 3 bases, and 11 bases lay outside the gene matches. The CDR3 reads CASSFLDGRPVYEQYF. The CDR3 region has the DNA TGTGCCAGCAGCTTCTTGGACGGGAGGCCAGTCTACGAGCAGTACTTC.

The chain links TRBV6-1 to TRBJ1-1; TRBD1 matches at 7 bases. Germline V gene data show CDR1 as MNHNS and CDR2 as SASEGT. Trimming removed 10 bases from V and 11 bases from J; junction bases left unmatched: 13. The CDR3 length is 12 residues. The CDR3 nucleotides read TGTGCCACCAGATCTACAGGGGCCGAGGCTTTCTTT. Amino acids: CATRSTGAEAFF.

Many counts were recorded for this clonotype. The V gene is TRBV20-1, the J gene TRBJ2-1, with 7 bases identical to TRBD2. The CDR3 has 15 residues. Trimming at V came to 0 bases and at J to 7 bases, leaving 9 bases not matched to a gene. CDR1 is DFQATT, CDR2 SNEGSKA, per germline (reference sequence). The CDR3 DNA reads TGCAGTGCTAGAGATGCGGCTAGCGGAAGAAATGAGCAGTTCTTC. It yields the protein CSARDAASGRNEQFF.

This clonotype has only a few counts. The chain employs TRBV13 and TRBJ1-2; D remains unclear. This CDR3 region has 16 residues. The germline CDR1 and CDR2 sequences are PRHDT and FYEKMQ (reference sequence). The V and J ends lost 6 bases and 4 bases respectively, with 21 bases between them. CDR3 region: CASRESTLDSFYGYTF. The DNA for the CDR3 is TGTGCCAGCAGAGAAAGTACTTTAGACTCATTCTATGGCTACACCTTC.

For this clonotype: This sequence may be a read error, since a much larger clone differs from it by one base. The CDR3 region has the DNA TGTGCCAGCGGCCCGAGGACAGCGAACACTGAAGCTCTCTTT. Translating gives CASGPRTANTEALF. The gene calls are TRBV27 and TRBJ1-1; tentative D call: TRBD1 (6 bases). The CDR3 has 14 residues. CDR1 is MNHEY, CDR2 SMNVEV, per germline (reference sequence).

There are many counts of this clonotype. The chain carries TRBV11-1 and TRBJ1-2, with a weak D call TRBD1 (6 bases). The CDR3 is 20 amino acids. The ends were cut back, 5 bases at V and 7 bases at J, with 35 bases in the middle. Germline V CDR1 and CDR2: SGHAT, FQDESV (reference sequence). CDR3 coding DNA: TGTGCCAGCAGCCCCGATTGGGGGCGGGGTTGGGACGTCGAAATCGGTGGCTACACCTTC. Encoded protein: CASSPDWGRGWDVEIGGYTF.

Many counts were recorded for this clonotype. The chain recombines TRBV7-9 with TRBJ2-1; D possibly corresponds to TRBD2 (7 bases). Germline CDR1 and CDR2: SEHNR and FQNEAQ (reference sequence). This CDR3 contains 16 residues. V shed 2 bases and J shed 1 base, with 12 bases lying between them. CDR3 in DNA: TGTGCCAGCAGCTTATCACGGGGGGCGTCCTACAATGAGCAGTTCTTC. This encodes CASSLSRGASYNEQFF.

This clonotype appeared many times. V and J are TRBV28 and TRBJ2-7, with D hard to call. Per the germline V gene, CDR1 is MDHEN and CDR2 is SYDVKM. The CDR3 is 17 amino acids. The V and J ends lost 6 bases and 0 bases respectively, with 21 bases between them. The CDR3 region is CASSLPRQGPSSYEQYF. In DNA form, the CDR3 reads TGTGCCAGCAGCCTCCCCCGCCAAGGGCCGAGCTCCTACGAGCAGTACTTC.

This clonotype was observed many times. The CDR3 sequence is CSARDRRGGMAGELFF. CDR3 DNA: TGCAGTGCTAGAGATCGGCGCGGGGGAATGGCCGGGGAGCTGTTTTTT. The V call is TRBV20-1, the J call TRBJ2-2, with TRBD2 matching 7 bases. Germline trimming cut 0 bases from V and 6 bases from J; bases unmatched to any gene: 10. The CDR3 extends over 16 amino acids. CDR1 is DFQATT, CDR2 SNEGSKA, per germline (reference sequence).

The CDR3 DNA sequence: TGTGCCAGCAGGCCATGGGAGGCAATGAACACTGAAGCTTTCTTT. It translates to CASRPWEAMNTEAFF. The chain combines TRBV6-1 with TRBJ1-1; D gene uncertain. This CDR3 is built from 15 residues. Germline assignment: CDR1 MNHNS and CDR2 SASEGT. V was clipped by 6 bases and J by 0 bases, with 14 bases between them.

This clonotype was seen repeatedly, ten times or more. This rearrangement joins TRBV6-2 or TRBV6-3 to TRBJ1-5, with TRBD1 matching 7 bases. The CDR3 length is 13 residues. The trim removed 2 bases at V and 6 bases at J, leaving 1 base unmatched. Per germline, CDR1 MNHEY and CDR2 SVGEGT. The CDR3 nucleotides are TGTGCCAGCAGTTACAGGGGGCTTCAGCCCCAGCATTTT. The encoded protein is CASSYRGLQPQHF.

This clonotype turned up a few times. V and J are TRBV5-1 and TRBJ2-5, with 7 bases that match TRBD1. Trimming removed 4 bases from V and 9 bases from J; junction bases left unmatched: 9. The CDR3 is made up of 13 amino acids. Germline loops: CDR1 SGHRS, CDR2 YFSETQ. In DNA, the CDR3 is TGCGCCAGCAGCCAGGAACCAGGGGGACCCCAGTACTTC. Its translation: CASSQEPGGPQYF.

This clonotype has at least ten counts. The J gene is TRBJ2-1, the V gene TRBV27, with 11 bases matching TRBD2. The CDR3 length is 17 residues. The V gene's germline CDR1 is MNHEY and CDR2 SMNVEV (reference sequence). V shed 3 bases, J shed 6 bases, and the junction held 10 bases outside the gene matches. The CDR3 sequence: CASSLHGGTSGSNEQFF. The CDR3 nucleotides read TGTGCCAGCAGTTTGCACGGAGGGACTAGCGGATCCAATGAGCAGTTCTTC.

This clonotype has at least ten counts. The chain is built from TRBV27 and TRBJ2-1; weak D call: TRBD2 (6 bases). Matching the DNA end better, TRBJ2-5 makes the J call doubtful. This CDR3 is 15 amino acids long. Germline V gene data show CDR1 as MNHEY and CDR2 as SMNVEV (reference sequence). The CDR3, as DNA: TGTGCCAGCAGTTTATTAATGCGGGAAAAAGAGACCCAGTACTTC. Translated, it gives CASSLLMREKETQYF.

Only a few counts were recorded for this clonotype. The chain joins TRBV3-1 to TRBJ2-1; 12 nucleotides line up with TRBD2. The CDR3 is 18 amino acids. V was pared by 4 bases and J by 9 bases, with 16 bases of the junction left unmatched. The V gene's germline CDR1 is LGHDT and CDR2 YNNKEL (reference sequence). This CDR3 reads CASSLPLASGRAQGEQFF. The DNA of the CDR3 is TGTGCCAGCAGCCTCCCCCTGGCTAGCGGGAGGGCCCAAGGTGAGCAGTTCTTC.

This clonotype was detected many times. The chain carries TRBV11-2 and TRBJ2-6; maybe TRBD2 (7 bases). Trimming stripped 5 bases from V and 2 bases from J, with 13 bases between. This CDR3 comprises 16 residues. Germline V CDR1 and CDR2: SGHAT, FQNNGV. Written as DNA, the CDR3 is TGTGCCAGCAGCCAGGGAGGGGGAACTGGGGCCAACGTCCTGACTTTC. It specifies CASSQGGGTGANVLTF.

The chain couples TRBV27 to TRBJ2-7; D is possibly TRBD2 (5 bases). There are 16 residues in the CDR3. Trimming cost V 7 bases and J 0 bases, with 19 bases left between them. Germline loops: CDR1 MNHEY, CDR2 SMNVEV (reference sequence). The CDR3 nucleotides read TGTGCCAGCACTAACCAGCGGCAGGAAAGCTCCTACGAGCAGTACGTC. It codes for CASTNQRQESSYEQYV.

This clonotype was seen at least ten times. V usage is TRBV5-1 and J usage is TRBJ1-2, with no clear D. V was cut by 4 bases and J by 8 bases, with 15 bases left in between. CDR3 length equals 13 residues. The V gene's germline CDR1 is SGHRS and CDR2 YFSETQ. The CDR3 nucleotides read TGCGCCAGCAGCGGATATCGAGGTTGGGGCTACACCTTC. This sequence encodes CASSGYRGWGYTF.